Listed below are T cell receptor beta chains from one sample, sequenced in a study of control samples from healthy donors and cancer patients. Sequencing was performed with immunoSEQ multiplex PCR; in TCRdb, only in-frame clones are kept and a portion is missing. The top ten hold around 1.3% of the sample, which has about 150,000 clones, approximately 94% seen once. The sequenced sample consisted of blood. These receptors originate from a woman younger than 35 in good health. Both conserved end residues are part of each CDR3.

TRBV9 14 CASSVEGVTYEQYF
TRBV19 15 CASSPRQGDHYGYTF
TRBV18 14 CASSPWTASTEAFF
TRBV2 11 CASEGADTQYF
TRBV19 16 CASSRSTRGSGETQYF
TRBV7-2 13 CASSWDRNTEAFF
TRBV12-3/TRBV12-4 13 CASSSGFDYGYTF
TRBV19 14 CASRSRLRTGELFF
TRBV7-2 16 CASSSSLLLSYNEQFF
TRBV29-1 14 CSVDQQGGPETQYF
TRBV29-1 16 CSVGSGTGEWGTEAFF
TRBV5-5 16 CASSLGRTGRTGELFF
TRBV28 14 CATDRTVGSQPQHF
TRBV19 14 CASSRDRVYNEQFF
TRBV6-5 16 CASSSVRTENNQPQHF
TRBV6-6 16 CASSLWDRGFNQPQHF
TRBV10-1 16 CASRSGQGVPNQPQHF
TRBV10-3 13 CAIRVDLNTEAFF
TRBV29-1 13 CSAKRQANTEAFF
TRBV19 18 CASSIVGTGVGSNQPQHF
TRBV18 14 CASSPLGREDQQYF
TRBV5-6 12 CATQAQNYGYTF
TRBV7-9 12 CASSSTGYGYTF
TRBV10-2 15 CASSPVTSVGETQYF
TRBV19 19 CASSMGPNLGRKDTGELFF
TRBV12-3/TRBV12-4 13 CASSSPGADEQFF
TRBV27 14 CASSLRAGIYGYTF
TRBV3-1/TRBV3-2 15 CASSLSQRPSYGYTF
TRBV29-1 13 CSAEAGDASQQYF
TRBV29-1 12 CSVGGDSTKLFF
TRBV7-9 14 CASSLERFNYGYTF
TRBV28 14 CASSPRLAFYEQYF
TRBV7-2 15 CASSSPGQGIQKLFF
TRBV7-2 14 CASSLGHRNYGYTF
TRBV4-1 19 CASSQDPRRTSGGAYEQYF
TRBV9 14 CASSVDGTEYGYTF
TRBV6-2/TRBV6-3 15 CASSYGQVPPYEQYF
TRBV10-2 15 CASREKGTGTEKLFF
TRBV19 16 CASSLASGTNAGELFF
TRBV27 16 CASRITGDYGNSPLHF
TRBV14 16 CASSQDRDIPGNTIYF
TRBV12-3/TRBV12-4 13 CASSQGHGETQYF
TRBV18 13 CASSPLRGGPQHF
TRBV24-1 14 CATSDPGTDYEQYF
TRBV24-1 12 CATSATGDTQYF
TRBV7-9 13 CASSPGEGPEQYF
TRBV6-6 14 CASRFLAGHYEQYF
TRBV5-1 15 CASSLQGYSNQPQHF
TRBV11-2 14 CASSLEGSSYGYTF
TRBV6-2/TRBV6-3 16 CASSYSLGGGGTEAFF
TRBV28 14 CASSLVGVAYTQYF
TRBV11-2 13 CASRLAGPGELFF
TRBV5-1 15 CASSLAPLGVDEQFF